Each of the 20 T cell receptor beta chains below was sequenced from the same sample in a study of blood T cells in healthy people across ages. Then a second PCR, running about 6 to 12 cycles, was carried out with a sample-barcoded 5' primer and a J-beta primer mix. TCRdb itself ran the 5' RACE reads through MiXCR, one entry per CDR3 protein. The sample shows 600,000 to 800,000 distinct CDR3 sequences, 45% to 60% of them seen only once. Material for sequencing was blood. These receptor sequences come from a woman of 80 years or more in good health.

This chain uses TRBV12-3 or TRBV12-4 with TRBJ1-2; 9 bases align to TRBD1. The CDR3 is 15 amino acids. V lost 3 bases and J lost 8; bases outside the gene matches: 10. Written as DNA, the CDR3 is TGTGCCAGCAGTTTGGGGGACAGGGAGGCCGAAGGCTACACCTTC. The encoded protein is CASSLGDREAEGYTF.

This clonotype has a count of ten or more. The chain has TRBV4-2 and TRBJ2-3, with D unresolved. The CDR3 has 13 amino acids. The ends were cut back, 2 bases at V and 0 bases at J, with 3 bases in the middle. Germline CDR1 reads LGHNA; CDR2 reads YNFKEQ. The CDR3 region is CASSQLSTDTQYF. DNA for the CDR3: TGTGCCAGCAGCCAACTTAGCACAGATACGCAGTATTTT.

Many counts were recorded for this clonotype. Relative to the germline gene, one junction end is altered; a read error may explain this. The CDR3 protein is CASSLIGQETQYF. The CDR3 bases are TGTGCCAGCAGCTTAATCGGACAAGAGACCCAGTACTTC. The chain couples TRBV5-1 to TRBJ2-5; no clear D. CDR1 and CDR2 (germline): SGHRS, YFSETQ. The CDR3 length is 13 residues.

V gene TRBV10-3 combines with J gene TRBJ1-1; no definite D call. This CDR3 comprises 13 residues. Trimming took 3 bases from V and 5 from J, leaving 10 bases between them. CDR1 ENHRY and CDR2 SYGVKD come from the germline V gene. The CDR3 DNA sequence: TGTGCCATCAGTGATAAGGAGGTAACTGAAGCTTTCTTT. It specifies CAISDKEVTEAFF.

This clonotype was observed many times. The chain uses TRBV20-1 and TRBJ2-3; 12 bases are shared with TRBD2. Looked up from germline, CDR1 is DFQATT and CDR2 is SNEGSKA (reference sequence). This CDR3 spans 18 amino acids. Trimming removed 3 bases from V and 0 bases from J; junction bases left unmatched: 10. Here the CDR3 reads CSASPETSGSLSTDTQYF. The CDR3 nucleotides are TGCAGTGCTAGTCCCGAGACTAGCGGGAGCCTCAGCACAGATACGCAGTATTTT.

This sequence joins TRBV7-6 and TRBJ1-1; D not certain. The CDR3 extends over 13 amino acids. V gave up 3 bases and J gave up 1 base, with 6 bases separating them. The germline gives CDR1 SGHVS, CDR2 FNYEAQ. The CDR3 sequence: CASSFNPNTEAFF. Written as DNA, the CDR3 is TGTGCCAGCAGCTTCAACCCGAACACTGAAGCTTTCTTT.

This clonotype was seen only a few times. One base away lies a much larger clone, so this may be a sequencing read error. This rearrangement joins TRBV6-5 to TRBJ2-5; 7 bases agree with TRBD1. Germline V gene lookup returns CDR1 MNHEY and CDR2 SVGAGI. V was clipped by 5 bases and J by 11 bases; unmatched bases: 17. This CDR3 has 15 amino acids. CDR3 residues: CASSKPGGTFNEQYF. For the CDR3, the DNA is TGTGCCAGCAGTAAACCAGGGGGAACCTTCAATGAGCAGTACTTC.

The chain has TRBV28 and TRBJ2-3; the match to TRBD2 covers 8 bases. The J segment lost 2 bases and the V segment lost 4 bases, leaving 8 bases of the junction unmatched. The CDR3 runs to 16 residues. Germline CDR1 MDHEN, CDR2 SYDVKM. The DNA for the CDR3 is TGTGCCAGCAGTTCTTATAGCGGGGCAACCACAGATACGCAGTATTTT. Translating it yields CASSSYSGATTDTQYF. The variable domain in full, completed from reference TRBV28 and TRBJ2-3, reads DVKVTQSSRYLVKRTGEKVFLECVQDMDHENMFWYRQDPGLGLRLIYFSYDVKMKEKGDIPEGYSVSREKKERFSLILESASTNQTSMYLCASSSYSGATTDTQYFGPGTRLTVL.

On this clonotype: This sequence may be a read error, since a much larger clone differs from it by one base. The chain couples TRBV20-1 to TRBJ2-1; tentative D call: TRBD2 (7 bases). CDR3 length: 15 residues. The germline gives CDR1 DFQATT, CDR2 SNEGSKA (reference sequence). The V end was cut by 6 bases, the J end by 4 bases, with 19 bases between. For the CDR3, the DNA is TGCAGTGCAAGGGGGGGACGAGCGGGATACAATGAGCAGTTCTTC. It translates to CSARGGRAGYNEQFF.

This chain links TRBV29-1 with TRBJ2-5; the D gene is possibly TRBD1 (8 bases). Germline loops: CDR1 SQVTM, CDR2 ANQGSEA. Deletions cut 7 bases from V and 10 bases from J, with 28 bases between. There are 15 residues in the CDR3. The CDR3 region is CSADRPGTGTGGQYF. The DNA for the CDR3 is TGCAGCGCAGACAGACCCGGGACAGGAACGGGGGGCCAGTACTTC.

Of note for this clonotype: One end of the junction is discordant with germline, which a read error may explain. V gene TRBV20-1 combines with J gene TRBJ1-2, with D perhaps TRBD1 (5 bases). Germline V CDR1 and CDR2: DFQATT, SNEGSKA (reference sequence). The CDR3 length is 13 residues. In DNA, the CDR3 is TGCAGTGCCAGAGATGACCAGGACACCGTTTACACCTTC. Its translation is CSARDDQDTVYTF.

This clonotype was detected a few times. The CDR3 sequence is CASSFGQGLTDTQYF. The CDR3 nucleotides read TGTGCCAGCAGTTTCGGACAGGGCCTCACAGATACGCAGTATTTT. The V and J genes are TRBV27 and TRBJ2-3; 8 bases line up with TRBD1. V lost 3 bases, J lost 2 bases, and 4 bases stayed unmatched. The CDR3 is 15 residues long. Per germline, CDR1 MNHEY and CDR2 SMNVEV (reference sequence).

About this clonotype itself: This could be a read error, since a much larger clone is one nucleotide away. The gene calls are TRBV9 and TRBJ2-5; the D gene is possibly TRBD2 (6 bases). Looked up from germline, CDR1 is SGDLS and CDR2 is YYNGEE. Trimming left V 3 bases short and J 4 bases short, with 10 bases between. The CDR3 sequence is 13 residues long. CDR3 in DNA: TGTGCCAGCAGCGGAGGGAGGTCAGAGACCCAGTACTTC. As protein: CASSGGRSETQYF.

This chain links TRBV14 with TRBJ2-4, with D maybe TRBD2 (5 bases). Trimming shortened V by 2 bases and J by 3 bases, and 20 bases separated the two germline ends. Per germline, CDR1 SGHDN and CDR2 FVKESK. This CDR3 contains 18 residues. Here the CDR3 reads CASSQPWTGPGSKNIQYF. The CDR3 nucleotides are TGTGCCAGCAGCCAACCTTGGACGGGCCCTGGGAGCAAAAACATTCAGTACTTC. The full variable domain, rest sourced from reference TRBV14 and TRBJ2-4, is EAGVTQFPSHSVIEKGQTVTLRCDPISGHDNLYWYRRVMGKEIKFLLHFVKESKQDESGMPNNRFLAERTGGTYSTLKVQPAELEDSGVYFCASSQPWTGPGSKNIQYFGAGTRLSVL.

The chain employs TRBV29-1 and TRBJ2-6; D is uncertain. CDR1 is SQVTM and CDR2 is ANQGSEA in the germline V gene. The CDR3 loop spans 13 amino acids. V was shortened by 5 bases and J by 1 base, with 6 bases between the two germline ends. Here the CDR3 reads CSVLGSGANVLTF. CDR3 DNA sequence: TGCAGCGTTCTAGGGTCTGGGGCCAACGTCCTGACTTTC.

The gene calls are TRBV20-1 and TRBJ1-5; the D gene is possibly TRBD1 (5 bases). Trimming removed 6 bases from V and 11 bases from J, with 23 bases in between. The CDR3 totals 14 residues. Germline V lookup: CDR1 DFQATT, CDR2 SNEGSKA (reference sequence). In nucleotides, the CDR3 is TGCAGTGCCCCCCCGGGGCTATTAGGAGGAGCCCAGCATTTT. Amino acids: CSAPPGLLGGAQHF.

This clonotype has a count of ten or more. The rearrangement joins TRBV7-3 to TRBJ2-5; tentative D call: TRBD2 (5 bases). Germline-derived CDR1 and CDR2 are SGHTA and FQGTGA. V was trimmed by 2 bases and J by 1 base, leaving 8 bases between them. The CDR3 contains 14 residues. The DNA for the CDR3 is TGTGCCAGCAGCTTAGAGGGTCGCCAAGAGACCCAGTACTTC. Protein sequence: CASSLEGRQETQYF.

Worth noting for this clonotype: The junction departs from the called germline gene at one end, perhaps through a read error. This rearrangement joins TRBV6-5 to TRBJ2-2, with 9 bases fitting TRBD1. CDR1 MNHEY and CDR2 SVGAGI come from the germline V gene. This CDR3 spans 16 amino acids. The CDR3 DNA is TGTGCCGGCAGCGTCGGACAGGGGTGGGACACCGGGGAGCTGTTTTTT. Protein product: CAGSVGQGWDTGELFF.

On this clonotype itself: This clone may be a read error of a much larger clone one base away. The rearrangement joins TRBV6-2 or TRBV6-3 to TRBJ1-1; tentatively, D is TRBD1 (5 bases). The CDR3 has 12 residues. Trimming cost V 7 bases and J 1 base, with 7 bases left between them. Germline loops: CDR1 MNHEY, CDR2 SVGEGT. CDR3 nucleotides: TGTGCCAGCAACCAGGGGAACACTGAAGCTTTCTTT. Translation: CASNQGNTEAFF.

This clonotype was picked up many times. CDR3 protein: CASSHSGGEETQYF. CDR3 coding DNA: TGCGCCAGCAGCCATAGCGGGGGGGAAGAGACCCAGTACTTC. The rearrangement links TRBV4-1 to TRBJ2-5; the match to TRBD2 covers 11 bases. V gave up 3 bases and J gave up 3 bases; unmatched junction bases: 0. This CDR3 contains 14 residues. Germline CDR1 reads MGHRA; CDR2 reads YSYEKL.